These 20 T cell receptor beta chains were sequenced from one sample in a study of blood T cell repertoires in COVID-19. Generated by immunoSEQ multiplex PCR, the TCRdb table keeps only in-frame clones and is missing some. The data contain approximately 160,000 clones, 90% of them singletons. Sequencing was done on a sample of peripheral blood. These receptors came from a man aged 60 to 75 with active or convalescent COVID-19.

The CDR3 DNA reads as TGTGCCAGCAGCTTTATGGAAGAGGGCGAGCAGTACTTC. Protein sequence: CASSFMEEGEQYF. This chain uses TRBV5-4 with TRBJ2-7, with D tentatively TRBD2 (5 bases). V lost 2 bases, J lost 6 bases, and 12 bases lay in between. The length of the CDR3 is 13 residues. The germline CDR1 and CDR2 sequences are SGHNT and YYREEE (reference sequence).

The DNA for the CDR3 is TGTGCCAGCAGCGGCCCGCAGAATCAGCCCCAGCATTTT. It encodes CASSGPQNQPQHF. This chain links TRBV7-9 with TRBJ1-5, with D uncertain. Trimming removed 5 bases from V and 4 bases from J, with 9 bases in between. CDR3 length: 13 amino acids. Germline values: CDR1 SEHNR, CDR2 FQNEAQ (reference sequence).

The chain is built from TRBV6-5 and TRBJ1-1, with TRBD1 matching over 7 bases. The V segment lost 8 bases and the J segment 1 base; nucleotides outside the gene matches: 7. The CDR3 sequence is 14 residues long. Germline CDR1 and CDR2: MNHEY and SVGAGI. DNA for the CDR3: TGTGCCAGCGCCCCGGGACAGACGAACACTGAAGCTTTCTTT. The encoded protein is CASAPGQTNTEAFF.

The V call is TRBV6-5, the J call TRBJ1-5; 9 nucleotides match TRBD1. V lost 0 bases and J lost 7; bases outside the gene matches: 7. CDR1 is MNHEY and CDR2 is SVGAGI in the germline V gene. The CDR3 is 16 residues long. This CDR3 reads CASSYSSGQGRQPQHF. The DNA for the CDR3 is TGTGCCAGCAGTTACTCGTCGGGACAGGGCCGACAGCCCCAGCATTTT.

V is TRBV19 and J is TRBJ1-5; a weak D match, TRBD1 (5 bases). Germline CDR1 is LNHDA and CDR2 is SQIVND (reference sequence). Between the trimmed V and J ends, which lost 4 bases and 1 base, there was a span of 8 bases. This CDR3 spans 14 amino acids. The chain's CDR3 is CASSNRFSNQPQHF. CDR3 DNA: TGTGCCAGTAGTAACAGGTTCAGCAATCAGCCCCAGCATTTT.

The chain combines TRBV7-9 with TRBJ1-3, with 7 bases aligning to TRBD1. Per the germline V gene, CDR1 is SEHNR and CDR2 is FQNEAQ (reference sequence). Trimming removed 5 bases from V and 0 bases from J; junction bases left unmatched: 10. The CDR3 has 17 residues. The CDR3 region has the DNA TGTGCCAGCAGCGCCAGAGACAGGGCCAACTCTGGAAACACCATATATTTT. Translated: CASSARDRANSGNTIYF.

This CDR3 reads CASSRGGNQPQHF. The CDR3 DNA follows: TGTGCCAGCAGTAGGGGCGGCAATCAGCCCCAGCATTTT. The gene calls are TRBV6-2 or TRBV6-3 and TRBJ1-5; the D gene is possibly TRBD1 (5 bases). Trimming shortened V by 5 bases and J by 2 bases, and 7 bases separated the two germline ends. The germline V gene encodes CDR1 MNHEY and CDR2 SVGEGT. The CDR3 extends over 13 amino acids.

The chain combines TRBV29-1 with TRBJ2-1; 9 nucleotides agree with TRBD2. CDR3 size: 17 residues. Trimming removed 5 bases from V and 4 bases from J; junction bases left unmatched: 15. Germline V gene lookup returns CDR1 SQVTM and CDR2 ANQGSEA. CDR3 in DNA: TGCAGCGTTCAGCTGCTAGCGGGACCCATGGGATACAATGAGCAGTTCTTC. As protein: CSVQLLAGPMGYNEQFF.

The chain has TRBV5-5 and TRBJ1-3; 7 positions agree with TRBD1. Germline lookup yields CDR1 SGHKS and CDR2 YYEKEE (reference sequence). This CDR3 has 16 amino acids. J lost 2 bases, V lost 5 bases, and 10 bases had no gene match. The CDR3 DNA is TGTGCCAGCAGTCTGGAGGTTCAGGGGGCTGGAAACACCATATATTTT. Translated: CASSLEVQGAGNTIYF.

The J gene is TRBJ1-5, the V gene TRBV5-5; possible D gene TRBD1, 6 bases. The V end was cut by 3 bases, the J end by 0 bases, with 10 bases between. This CDR3 region has 15 residues. Germline-derived CDR1 and CDR2 are SGHKS and YYEKEE (reference sequence). The CDR3 DNA sequence: TGTGCCAGCAGCTGGACAGACTATAGCAATCAGCCCCAGCATTTT. Its protein is CASSWTDYSNQPQHF.

The CDR3 sequence is CASTRLGGSYNEQFF. DNA of the CDR3: TGTGCCAGCACCAGGCTCGGGGGATCCTACAATGAGCAGTTCTTC. This chain connects TRBV6-5 to TRBJ2-1; TRBD2 might be the D (6 bases). Germline loops: CDR1 MNHEY, CDR2 SVGAGI. With 7 bases removed from V and 1 base from J, the gap between germline ends came to 14 bases. The CDR3 runs to 15 residues.

The V and J genes are TRBV27 and TRBJ2-3; D possibly corresponds to TRBD2 (6 bases). Germline assignment: CDR1 MNHEY and CDR2 SMNVEV (reference sequence). This CDR3 contains 15 residues. The germline V and J ends were trimmed by 2 bases and 4 bases, with 13 bases remaining between them. CDR3 loop: CASSLIRGGADTQYF. The CDR3 DNA reads as TGTGCCAGCAGTTTAATTCGGGGAGGAGCAGATACGCAGTATTTT.

This chain joins TRBV1 and TRBJ2-4; TRBD2 is the table's D call, not checked against the DNA. TRBV1 is reported as a pseudogene. The CDR3 contains 18 residues. CDR3 protein: CTSSQDLPGVLIRNIQYF. The CDR3 DNA reads as TGCACCAGCAGCCAAGATCTACCGGGAGTGCTTATACGGAACATTCAGTACTTC.

The genes are TRBV5-1 and TRBJ1-4; a weak D match, TRBD1 (5 bases). V was cut by 0 bases and J by 7 bases, with 13 bases left in between. Per the germline V gene, CDR1 is SGHRS and CDR2 is YFSETQ. The CDR3 consists of 15 residues. In DNA, the CDR3 is TGCGCCAGCAGCTTGGCTGGGACTGAATTTGAAAAACTGTTTTTT. This encodes CASSLAGTEFEKLFF.

A remark on this clone: The same CDR3 arises from other DNA sequences in this sample as well. V gene TRBV19 combines with J gene TRBJ1-1; a possible D gene is TRBD1 (5 bases). Germline V gene data show CDR1 as LNHDA and CDR2 as SQIVND (reference sequence). This CDR3 has 14 residues. The V and J ends lost 1 base and 0 bases respectively, with 6 bases between them. The CDR3 region has the DNA TGTGCCAGTAGTATAGCAGGGCTGAACACTGAAGCTTTCTTT. This gives the protein CASSIAGLNTEAFF.

The chain combines TRBV25-1 with TRBJ2-7, with TRBD2 matching 13 bases. V was pared by 2 bases and J by 6 bases, with 7 bases of the junction left unmatched. The V gene's germline CDR1 is MGHDK and CDR2 SYGVNS. The CDR3 has 16 amino acids. The CDR3 spells CASSEELAGGPSEQYF. The CDR3 bases are TGTGCCAGCAGTGAAGAACTAGCGGGGGGGCCGTCCGAGCAGTACTTC.

The genes are TRBV12-3 or TRBV12-4 and TRBJ1-3; D gene uncertain. V lost 4 bases and J lost 4, with 8 bases in between. The CDR3 is 13 residues long. The CDR3 DNA reads as TGTGCCAGCAGTTCGTACAGAGGAAACACCATATATTTT. Translating it yields CASSSYRGNTIYF.

The table lists this clone with a few counts. V usage is TRBV7-9 and J usage is TRBJ2-2, with 11 bases matching TRBD2. Looked up from germline, CDR1 is SEHNR and CDR2 is FQNEAQ (reference sequence). After removal of 3 bases from V and 2 bases from J, the junction contained 5 bases not matched to a gene. The CDR3 sequence is 17 residues long. CDR3 nucleotide sequence: TGTGCCAGCAGCTTTTCCGGGACTAGCGGAAACACCGGGGAGCTGTTTTTT. Protein sequence: CASSFSGTSGNTGELFF.

This clone has only one observation. The chain joins TRBV29-1 to TRBJ2-4; D uncertain. The CDR3 covers 11 residues. The germline gives CDR1 SQVTM, CDR2 ANQGSEA. The ends were cut back, 5 bases at V and 7 bases at J, with 9 bases in the middle. CDR3 nucleotide sequence: TGCAGCGTTCAAATCGAGAACATTCAGTACTTC. Protein sequence: CSVQIENIQYF.

The rearrangement links TRBV19 to TRBJ1-2, with D hard to call. The ends were cut back, 7 bases at V and 7 bases at J, with 13 bases in the middle. This CDR3 comprises 12 residues. Germline V gene lookup returns CDR1 LNHDA and CDR2 SQIVND (reference sequence). This CDR3 reads CASISDFVGYTF. The CDR3 DNA is TGTGCCAGTATTTCCGACTTCGTTGGCTACACCTTC.